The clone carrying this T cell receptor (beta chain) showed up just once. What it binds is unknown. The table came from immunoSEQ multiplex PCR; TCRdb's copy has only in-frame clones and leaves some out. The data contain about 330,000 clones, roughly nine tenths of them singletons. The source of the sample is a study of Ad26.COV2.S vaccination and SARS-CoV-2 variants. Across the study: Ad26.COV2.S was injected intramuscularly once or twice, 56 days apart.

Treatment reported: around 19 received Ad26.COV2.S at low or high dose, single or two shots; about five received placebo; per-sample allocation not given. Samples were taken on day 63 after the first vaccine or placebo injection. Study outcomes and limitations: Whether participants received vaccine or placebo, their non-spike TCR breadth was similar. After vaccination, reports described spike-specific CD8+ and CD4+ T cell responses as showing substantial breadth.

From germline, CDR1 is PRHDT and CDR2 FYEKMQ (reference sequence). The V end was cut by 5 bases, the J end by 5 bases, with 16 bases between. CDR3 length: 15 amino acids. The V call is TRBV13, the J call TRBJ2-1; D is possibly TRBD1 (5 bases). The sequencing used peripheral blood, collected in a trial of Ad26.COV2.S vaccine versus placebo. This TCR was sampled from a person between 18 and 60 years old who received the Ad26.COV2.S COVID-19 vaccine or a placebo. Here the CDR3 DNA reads TGTGCCAGCAGCGATGCTCTAGTGACAGACAATGAGCAGTTCTTC. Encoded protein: CASSDALVTDNEQFF. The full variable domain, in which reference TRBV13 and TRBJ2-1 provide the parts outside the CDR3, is AAGVIQSPRHLIKEKRETATLKCYPIPRHDTVYWYQQGPGQDPQFLISFYEKMQSDKGSIPDRFSAQQFSDYHSELNMSSLELGDSALYFCASSDALVTDNEQFFGPGTRLTVL.